One sample yielded the 20 T cell receptor beta chains listed below, sequenced in a study of beta chain features in type 1 diabetes. Whole-study results and caveats: Significant though moderate, a shortening of TCRB CDR3s appeared in all four CD4+ subsets of Type 1 diabetes patients.

No antigen is known for these receptors. The study reverse transcribed the entire isolated RNA, so it sequenced expressed TCRB transcripts. The method was immunoSEQ multiplex PCR; TCRdb's version includes in-frame clones alone and lacks a portion of them. The sample shows about 30,000 clones, around three fifths of them seen only once. The material sequenced was Tregs from blood. These receptor sequences come from a woman aged 18-29 years with type 1 diabetes.

The chain recombines TRBV29-1 with TRBJ2-1; D is possibly TRBD2 (5 bases). The CDR3 loop spans 13 amino acids. Trimming stripped 7 bases from V and 0 bases from J, with 10 bases between. CDR1 SQVTM and CDR2 ANQGSEA come from the germline V gene. The CDR3 sequence: CSASSLSYNEQFF. The CDR3 nucleotides read TGCAGCGCTAGCTCTCTCTCCTACAATGAGCAGTTCTTC.

This chain links TRBV19 with TRBJ2-2; D is possibly TRBD2 (6 bases). CDR1 LNHDA and CDR2 SQIVND come from the germline V gene (reference sequence). CDR3 length: 17 amino acids. V lost 5 bases and J 5 bases, leaving 21 bases between the germline ends. CDR3 loop: CASSPDYGRVRTGELFF. The CDR3 nucleotides read TGTGCCAGTAGTCCGGACTACGGAAGGGTCAGGACCGGGGAGCTGTTTTTT.

V gene TRBV7-8 combines with J gene TRBJ2-7; a possible D gene is TRBD2 (6 bases). Germline CDR1 is SGHVS and CDR2 is FQNEAQ. Between the trimmed V and J ends, which lost 2 bases and 1 base, there was a span of 12 bases. The CDR3 runs to 15 residues. The CDR3 here is CASSLRRDPSYEQYV. CDR3 DNA: TGTGCCAGCAGCTTACGGCGGGACCCATCCTACGAGCAGTACGTC.

This clone is a singleton in its sample. This chain joins TRBV6-1 and TRBJ2-2; a possible D gene is TRBD1 (6 bases). Germline V gene sequence: CDR1 MNHNS, CDR2 SASEGT. V was clipped by 7 bases and J by 3 bases, with 12 bases between them. The CDR3 spans 14 residues. The CDR3 is CASKDSRDTGELFF. The CDR3 DNA reads as TGTGCCAGCAAGGACAGTCGGGACACCGGGGAGCTGTTTTTT.

J is TRBJ1-2 and V is TRBV30; a possible D gene is TRBD1 (5 bases). CDR1 GTSNPN and CDR2 SVGIG come from the germline V gene (reference sequence). The CDR3 covers 14 residues. Trimming took off 3 bases at V and 7 bases at J, with 18 bases between the two ends. CDR3 loop: CAWSPAAGSLGYTF. CDR3 in DNA: TGTGCCTGGAGCCCGGCGGCAGGGTCGCTTGGCTACACCTTC.

The rearrangement links TRBV9 to TRBJ1-1, with 8 bases matching TRBD1. Germline loops: CDR1 SGDLS, CDR2 YYNGEE. The CDR3 has 13 residues. With V trimmed by 3 bases and J by 7 bases, 5 bases remained unmatched. This chain's CDR3 is CASSGTGTGEAFF. The CDR3 nucleotides are TGTGCCAGCAGCGGGACCGGGACAGGTGAAGCTTTCTTT.

The rearrangement uses TRBV6-5 and TRBJ1-6; D is undetermined. This CDR3 has 12 amino acids. V shed 6 bases and J shed 10 bases, with 10 bases lying between them. CDR1 MNHEY and CDR2 SVGAGI come from the germline V gene. CDR3 amino acids: CASRLRGSPLHF. The CDR3, as DNA: TGTGCCAGCAGGCTGAGAGGGTCACCCCTCCACTTT.

This chain joins TRBV7-2 and TRBJ2-7, with 10 positions matching TRBD2. V was clipped by 5 bases and J by 2 bases; unmatched bases: 6. Germline V gives CDR1 SGHTA, CDR2 FQGNSA. CDR3 length equals 15 residues. DNA of the CDR3: TGTGCCAGCAGCATTAGCGGGAGGCCACCCTACGAGCAGTACGTC. Its translation is CASSISGRPPYEQYV.

The V call is TRBV25-1, the J call TRBJ2-7, with 9 bases fitting TRBD1. The CDR3 is 15 amino acids. CDR1 is MGHDK and CDR2 is SYGVNS in the germline V gene. Trimming at V came to 10 bases and at J to 2 bases, leaving 12 bases not matched to a gene. CDR3 DNA sequence: TGTGCCAACCTACAGGGGGCGAAAGGGGCCTACGAGCAGTACTTC. It encodes CANLQGAKGAYEQYF.

The chain recombines TRBV7-2 with TRBJ1-2; D perhaps matches TRBD1 (6 bases). The CDR3 runs to 15 residues. CDR1 is SGHTA and CDR2 is FQGNSA in the germline V gene. V lost 1 base and J lost 2, with 11 bases in between. Written as DNA, the CDR3 is TGTGCCAGCAGCTTAGGAGGGGGAAGAAACTATGGCTACACCTTC. It yields the protein CASSLGGGRNYGYTF.

This clone was seen only a few times. This chain joins TRBV6-6 and TRBJ1-2; tentative D call: TRBD1 (6 bases). V dropped 7 bases and J dropped 8 bases, with 20 bases sitting between them. The CDR3 runs to 14 residues. Looked up from germline, CDR1 is MNHNY and CDR2 is SVGAGI (reference sequence). The CDR3 nucleotides read TGTGCCAGCACGACTTCTTGGGACACAGCCGGCTACACCTTC. The encoded protein is CASTTSWDTAGYTF.

In its sample, this clone was seen once. The chain recombines TRBV2 with TRBJ2-5, with D uncertain. CDR1 SNHLY and CDR2 FYNNEI come from the germline V gene. CDR3 length: 12 amino acids. Deletions cut 5 bases from V and 5 bases from J, with 9 bases between. CDR3 nucleotide sequence: TGTGCCAGCAGTTATACCGAGGAGACCCAGTACTTC. Translating gives CASSYTEETQYF. The full variable domain, completed using reference TRBV2 and TRBJ2-5, is EPEVTQTPSHQVTQMGQEVILRCVPISNHLYFYWYRQILGQKVEFLVSFYNNEISEKSEIFDDQFSVERPDGSNFTLKIRSTKLEDSAMYFCASSYTEETQYFGPGTRLLVL.

The V and J genes are TRBV5-1 and TRBJ2-2; D gene ambiguous. Germline V gene data show CDR1 as SGHRS and CDR2 as YFSETQ. This CDR3 is 13 amino acids long. V lost 2 bases and J 5 bases, leaving 7 bases between the germline ends. CDR3 protein: CASSFADTGELFF. The CDR3 region has the DNA TGCGCCAGCAGCTTTGCAGATACCGGGGAGCTGTTTTTT.

The chain is built from TRBV5-4 and TRBJ2-1; the match to TRBD2 covers 9 bases. Germline loops: CDR1 SGHNT, CDR2 YYREEE (reference sequence). The CDR3 contains 16 residues. Germline trimming cut 4 bases from V and 7 bases from J; bases unmatched to any gene: 12. The CDR3 bases are TGTGCCAGCAGCCCCAGAGGTAGCGGGAGTGGAAATGAGCAGTTCTTC. The encoded protein is CASSPRGSGSGNEQFF.

This rearrangement joins TRBV19 to TRBJ1-5, with a possible D match to TRBD1 (6 bases). This CDR3 has 17 residues. The ends were cut back, 3 bases at V and 2 bases at J, with 17 bases in the middle. Germline V gives CDR1 LNHDA, CDR2 SQIVND (reference sequence). The CDR3 DNA reads TGTGCCAGTAGTATCCTTGGGGGCGCGGGGGGCAATCAGCCCCAGCATTTT. Translation gives CASSILGGAGGNQPQHF.

The rearrangement joins TRBV7-6 to TRBJ1-5; D possibly corresponds to TRBD1 (5 bases). The CDR3 length is 12 residues. V was pared by 2 bases and J by 6 bases, with 5 bases between. From germline, CDR1 is SGHVS and CDR2 FNYEAQ. This CDR3 reads CASSLQGQPQHF. The CDR3 nucleotides are TGTGCCAGCAGCTTACAGGGTCAGCCCCAGCATTTT. Combining the CDR3 with reference TRBV7-6 and TRBJ1-5 gives the whole variable domain GAGVSQSPRYKVTKRGQDVALRCDPISGHVSLYWYRQALGQGPEFLTYFNYEAQQDKSGLPNDRFSAERPEGSISTLTIQRTEQRDSAMYRCASSLQGQPQHFGDGTRLSIL.

This rearrangement joins TRBV6-5 to TRBJ2-7, with 12 bases aligning to TRBD1. Germline assignment: CDR1 MNHEY and CDR2 SVGAGI. V was pared by 4 bases and J by 7 bases, with 8 bases of the junction left unmatched. The length of the CDR3 is 15 residues. The chain's CDR3 is CASSSGDRGRWEQYF. The CDR3 DNA follows: TGTGCCAGCAGTTCCGGGGACAGGGGGCGATGGGAGCAGTACTTC.

The V and J genes are TRBV30 and TRBJ2-1; maybe TRBD2 (5 bases). The CDR3 runs 12 residues. CDR1 GTSNPN and CDR2 SVGIG come from the germline V gene (reference sequence). Trimming left V 3 bases short and J 5 bases short, with 8 bases between. DNA for the CDR3: TGTGCCTGGAGCCCAGCGGACAATGAGCAGTTCTTC. Protein product: CAWSPADNEQFF. The full variable domain, with the rest looked up from reference TRBV30 and TRBJ2-1, is SQTIHQWPATLVQPVGSPLSLECTVEGTSNPNLYWYRQAAGRGLQLLFYSVGIGQISSEVPQNLSASRPQDRQFILSSKKLLLSDSGFYLCAWSPADNEQFFGPGTRLTVL.

This clone was observed a few times. The chain uses TRBV9 and TRBJ2-1; TRBD2 aligns across 9 bases. This CDR3 contains 15 residues. J was trimmed by 6 bases and V by 0 bases; bases with no gene match: 4. The germline V gene has CDR1 SGDLS and CDR2 YYNGEE. CDR3 region: CASSVGGLAGNEQFF. The CDR3 nucleotides read TGTGCCAGCAGCGTAGGGGGACTAGCCGGCAATGAGCAGTTCTTC.

V and J are TRBV5-1 and TRBJ2-6; D gene uncertain. Trimming removed 2 bases from V and 0 bases from J, with 6 bases in between. Looked up from germline, CDR1 is SGHRS and CDR2 is YFSETQ. The CDR3 runs to 15 residues. CDR3 sequence (DNA): TGCGCCAGCAGCTTTCTTCCCTCTGGGGCCAACGTCCTGACTTTC. Protein: CASSFLPSGANVLTF.